This T cell receptor (beta chain) was retrieved from a study of cytomegalovirus exposure and HLA in healthy donors. Study at large: The same platform used for the roughly 650 first-cohort repertoires was also used for the 100 to 150 validation repertoires, as a later analysis reported.

The study drew the donors from its approximately 130-subject validation cohort, separate from the 666-subject first cohort. Study results and caveats: Published work reported that the classifier diagnosed cytomegalovirus status with high specificity and sensitivity. Rarity characterized most TCR sequences, yet some public TCRs appeared in many donors.

A note on this clone: Its antigen is still unknown.

CDR3 length equals 15 residues. Germline-derived CDR1 and CDR2 are MRHNA and SNTAGT. V lost 3 bases and J lost 7; bases outside the gene matches: 7. This table comes from immunoSEQ multiplex PCR, and its TCRdb copy is limited to in-frame clones, with some not included. The sample has 200,000 to 250,000 clones; 65% to 85% are singletons. The sequenced sample was PBMCs. The genes are TRBV6-4 and TRBJ1-2; TRBD1 matches 11 bases. This clonotype was sampled from a woman aged 25 to 39 in good health and CMV-seropositive. The CDR3 reads CASSESPDRGLGYTF. The CDR3 bases are TGTGCCAGCAGTGAATCTCCGGACAGGGGGCTTGGCTACACCTTC.